One and the same sample provided the 13 T cell receptor beta chains below, sequenced in a study of shared clonotypes between healthy human individuals. TCRdb keeps only in-frame clones here, not all; method: immunoSEQ multiplex PCR. The repertoire consists of roughly 1 million clones, with 75% to 80% occurring once and the leading ten covering 0.5% to 0.6%. Sequencing used memory CD4+ T cells from PBMCs. The subset denotes: CD45RA-negative fraction. These receptors all stem from a man in his late teens or twenties in good health. Some clones in this sample may be carry-over from other donors' samples.

V is TRBV19 and J is TRBJ2-3, with no clear D. CDR1 and CDR2 (germline): LNHDA, SQIVND (reference sequence). The CDR3 has 14 amino acids. Trimming took 6 bases from V and 2 from J, leaving 12 bases between them. CDR3 residues: CASRLGSPTDTQYF. The CDR3 coding sequence is TGTGCCAGTAGGCTGGGCAGCCCCACAGATACGCAGTATTTT.

The V and J genes are TRBV30 and TRBJ2-2; D possibly corresponds to TRBD2 (6 bases). This CDR3 has 14 residues. V was cut by 2 bases and J by 7 bases, with 14 bases left in between. CDR1 and CDR2 (germline): GTSNPN, SVGIG (reference sequence). This CDR3 reads CAWSRDFGDGELFF. In nucleotides, the CDR3 is TGTGCCTGGAGTAGGGACTTCGGGGACGGGGAGCTGTTTTTT.

The CDR3: CASSDKAAGNTIYF. CDR3 in DNA: TGTGCCAGCAGTGACAAGGCTGCCGGAAACACCATATATTTT. V usage is TRBV2 and J usage is TRBJ1-3, with unresolved D. Trimming left V 3 bases short and J 4 bases short, with 10 bases between. The CDR3 sequence is 14 residues long. Germline lookup yields CDR1 SNHLY and CDR2 FYNNEI.

V is TRBV2 and J is TRBJ2-7; D remains unclear. Germline loops: CDR1 SNHLY, CDR2 FYNNEI. CDR3 length: 12 amino acids. V was clipped by 2 bases and J by 1 base, with 3 bases between them. The DNA for the CDR3 is TGTGCCAGCAGTGAAATGTCCTACGAGCAGTACTTC. Its translation is CASSEMSYEQYF.

V gene TRBV19 combines with J gene TRBJ1-5; possible D gene TRBD1, 6 bases. Germline values: CDR1 LNHDA, CDR2 SQIVND (reference sequence). Trimming left V 3 bases short and J 6 bases short, with 18 bases between. The CDR3 has 16 residues. The CDR3, as DNA: TGTGCCAGTAGTATCTGGCGGGGGCCAGGTAGTCAGCCCCAGCATTTT. Its translation is CASSIWRGPGSQPQHF.

This sequence joins TRBV28 and TRBJ2-5; perhaps D is TRBD1 or TRBD2 (5 bases each). V shed 3 bases and J shed 4 bases, with 15 bases lying between them. The CDR3 is 15 residues long. Germline CDR1 MDHEN, CDR2 SYDVKM. The CDR3 DNA is TGTGCCAGCAGTTTGGGACCCCGCAAGGGAGAGACCCAGTACTTC. Amino acids: CASSLGPRKGETQYF.

The chain couples TRBV7-3 to TRBJ2-6; D is possibly TRBD2 (5 bases). This CDR3 has 16 residues. V lost 2 bases and J 0 bases, leaving 8 bases between the germline ends. From germline, CDR1 is SGHTA and CDR2 FQGTGA. The CDR3 is CASSLEGFSGANVLTF. Written as DNA, the CDR3 is TGTGCCAGCAGCTTAGAGGGTTTCTCTGGGGCCAACGTCCTGACTTTC. Based on the CDR3 plus reference TRBV7-3 and TRBJ2-6, the full variable domain is GAGVSQTPSNKVTEKGKYVELRCDPISGHTALYWYRQSLGQGPEFLIYFQGTGAADDSGLPNDRFFAVRPEGSVSTLKIQRTERGDSAVYLCASSLEGFSGANVLTFGAGSRLTVL.

CDR3 residues: CASSSKQGTITDTQYF. The CDR3 DNA reads TGTGCCAGCAGTTCAAAACAGGGGACCATCACAGATACGCAGTATTTT. The chain links TRBV6-6 to TRBJ2-3, with 7 bases lining up with TRBD1. Germline V gene lookup returns CDR1 MNHNY and CDR2 SVGAGI (reference sequence). Losses at the gene ends were 4 bases for V and 2 bases for J; bases not matched to a gene: 9. The CDR3 has 16 amino acids.

The rearrangement uses TRBV6-5 and TRBJ1-1, with D possibly TRBD1 on 5 matching bases. This CDR3 has 14 amino acids. V gave up 11 bases and J gave up 1 base, with 17 bases separating them. Germline V gene data show CDR1 as MNHEY and CDR2 as SVGAGI. The CDR3 DNA sequence: TGTGCCTGCTCCCGTGGGGGGGGGAACACTGAAGCTTTCTTT. Its translation is CACSRGGGNTEAFF.

With respect to this clone: With only one base between it and a far larger clone, this is likely a read error. Other DNA sequences from this sample encode an identical CDR3 as well. CDR3 amino acids: CASSLGGTDTQYF. CDR3 coding DNA: TGTGCCAGCAGCTTGGGGGGCACAGATACGCAGTATTTT. The chain joins TRBV5-6 to TRBJ2-3; no reliable D call. The CDR3 loop spans 13 amino acids. Germline lookup yields CDR1 SGHDT and CDR2 YYEEEE. The V and J ends lost 0 bases and 1 base respectively, with 3 bases between them.

CDR3 sequence (DNA): TGTGCCAGCAGCTTAGAGGGTAATCGAAACACCATATATTTT. It yields the protein CASSLEGNRNTIYF. The chain links TRBV7-2 to TRBJ1-3; no reliable D call. Trimming took 1 base from V and 5 from J, leaving 9 bases between them. The germline V gene has CDR1 SGHTA and CDR2 FQGNSA. The CDR3 has 14 amino acids. Complete variable domain (other parts from reference TRBV7-2 and TRBJ1-3): GAGVSQSPSNKVTEKGKDVELRCDPISGHTALYWYRQSLGQGLEFLIYFQGNSAPDKSGLPSDRFSAERTGGSVSTLTIQRTQQEDSAVYLCASSLEGNRNTIYFGEGSWLTVV.

The V and J genes are TRBV5-1 and TRBJ2-7, with D tentatively TRBD1 (5 bases). Germline V gene lookup returns CDR1 SGHRS and CDR2 YFSETQ. V lost 3 bases to trimming and J lost 7 bases, with 20 bases between them. The CDR3 loop spans 15 amino acids. The CDR3: CASSSTSLSGQEQYF. The CDR3 DNA sequence: TGCGCCAGCAGCTCAACCTCCTTGAGTGGACAAGAGCAGTACTTC.

The rearrangement joins TRBV28 to TRBJ2-1, with TRBD2 matching over 13 bases. V was clipped by 5 bases and J by 6 bases; unmatched bases: 7. The germline CDR1 and CDR2 sequences are MDHEN and SYDVKM. The CDR3 is 16 amino acids. CDR3 loop: CASSAWTSGSPNEQFF. DNA of the CDR3: TGTGCCAGCAGTGCTTGGACTAGCGGGAGCCCCAATGAGCAGTTCTTC.